Each of the 28 T cell receptor beta chains below was sequenced from the same sample in a study of post-analysis software for immune sequencing data. Each TCR beta cDNA library carried unique molecular identifiers. TCRdb recomputed calls from the PCR reads with MiXCR, one row per CDR3 protein. The table has more than 450,000 distinct CDR3 sequences, 44% seen once. These receptors' antigens are unknown. Findings and caveats of the study: Included in a set of about five TRBV segments more frequent in patients than controls were TRBV5-6, TRBV5-1 and TRBV20-1.

The sequenced material came from blood. The receptors shown here come from a girl between 5 and 17 years old with multiple sclerosis.

The rearrangement joins TRBV7-9 to TRBJ1-2; TRBD1 matches 9 bases. Losses at the gene ends were 3 bases for V and 6 bases for J; bases not matched to a gene: 5. From germline, CDR1 is SEHNR and CDR2 FQNEAQ (reference sequence). This CDR3 is 14 amino acids long. The CDR3 loop is CASSFRDRVNGYTF. The CDR3, as DNA: TGTGCCAGCAGCTTTAGGGACAGGGTCAATGGCTACACCTTC.

This clonotype was seen a few times. The V call is TRBV30, the J call TRBJ2-7; 7 bases are shared with TRBD2. Trimming at V came to 3 bases and at J to 0 bases, leaving 5 bases not matched to a gene. Per the germline V gene, CDR1 is GTSNPN and CDR2 is SVGIG (reference sequence). There are 14 residues in the CDR3. CDR3 DNA: TGTGCCTGGAGGGGAGGGACGGTCTCCTACGAGCAGTACTTC. Translation: CAWRGGTVSYEQYF.

V usage is TRBV15 and J usage is TRBJ1-1, with D possibly being TRBD1 (6 bases). The CDR3 spans 15 residues. Germline loops: CDR1 LNHNV, CDR2 YYDKDF (reference sequence). Trimming shortened V by 6 bases and J by 0 bases, and 14 bases separated the two germline ends. The CDR3 loop reads CATSPLGGLNTEAFF. The CDR3 bases are TGTGCCACCAGTCCTCTGGGGGGCTTGAACACTGAAGCTTTCTTT.

This clonotype was counted only a few times. CDR3 DNA sequence: TGTGCCAGCAGCCCAGTGACAGGGGCCACATATGGCTACACCTTC. Amino acid sequence: CASSPVTGATYGYTF. The chain links TRBV14 to TRBJ1-2, with 8 nucleotides matching TRBD1. CDR1 and CDR2 (germline): SGHDN, FVKESK. The CDR3 has 15 amino acids. The V and J ends lost 4 bases and 5 bases, in that order; junction bases with no gene match: 9. Variable domain in full (rest from reference TRBV14 and TRBJ1-2): EAGVTQFPSHSVIEKGQTVTLRCDPISGHDNLYWYRRVMGKEIKFLLHFVKESKQDESGMPNNRFLAERTGGTYSTLKVQPAELEDSGVYFCASSPVTGATYGYTFGSGTRLTVV.

In its sample, this clonotype was seen a few times. The rearrangement uses TRBV5-1 and TRBJ1-1; no reliable D call. Deletions cut 3 bases from V and 8 bases from J, with 8 bases between. CDR1 is SGHRS, CDR2 YFSETQ, per germline. CDR3 length equals 11 residues. The CDR3 here is CASSSPVEAFF. The DNA for the CDR3 is TGCGCCAGCAGCTCCCCAGTCGAAGCTTTCTTT.

This clonotype was counted only a few times. V is TRBV4-2 and J is TRBJ2-3; D is unresolved. The CDR3 covers 13 residues. The V gene lost 1 base and the J gene lost 4 bases, with 6 bases spanning the gap. Per germline, CDR1 LGHNA and CDR2 YNFKEQ. The CDR3 region has the DNA TGTGCCAGCAGCCAAGCCCTCCCAGATACGCAGTATTTT. Its translation: CASSQALPDTQYF.

This clonotype has only one observation. This rearrangement joins TRBV15 to TRBJ2-3; weak D call: TRBD2 (5 bases). Deletions cut 9 bases from V and 6 bases from J, with 13 bases between. This CDR3 is built from 12 residues. Looked up from germline, CDR1 is LNHNV and CDR2 is YYDKDF (reference sequence). The CDR3 loop is CATSRETDTQYF. The CDR3 nucleotides are TGTGCCACGTCTCGGGAAACGGATACGCAGTATTTT. The variable domain in full, completed from reference TRBV15 and TRBJ2-3, reads DAMVIQNPRYQVTQFGKPVTLSCSQTLNHNVMYWYQQKSSQAPKLLFHYYDKDFNNEADTPDNFQSRRPNTSFCFLDIRSPGLGDTAMYLCATSRETDTQYFGPGTRLTVL.

This clonotype has just a few counts. V usage is TRBV20-1 and J usage is TRBJ2-1; D is unresolved. Germline loops: CDR1 DFQATT, CDR2 SNEGSKA (reference sequence). This CDR3 spans 15 amino acids. V was pared by 5 bases and J by 0 bases, with 14 bases between. CDR3 DNA: TGCAGTGCTCAGGTTGACTGGAGCTCCTACAATGAGCAGTTCTTC. It specifies CSAQVDWSSYNEQFF.

This clonotype was observed many times. This sequence joins TRBV20-1 and TRBJ2-5, with 7 bases matching TRBD1. The CDR3 runs 15 residues. Germline loops: CDR1 DFQATT, CDR2 SNEGSKA (reference sequence). J lost 5 bases, V lost 0 bases, and 9 bases had no gene match. For the CDR3, the DNA is TGCAGTGCTAGAGATGGGGACAGATCCTCGGAGACCCAGTACTTC. This translates into CSARDGDRSSETQYF.

A few counts support this clonotype. CDR3 nucleotides: TGCAGCGTTGAAGGACTAGCCTACAATGAGCAGTTCTTC. Its protein is CSVEGLAYNEQFF. The rearrangement links TRBV29-1 to TRBJ2-1; TRBD2 might be the D (6 bases). CDR3 length equals 13 residues. Germline V gene data show CDR1 as SQVTM and CDR2 as ANQGSEA. Trimming cost V 1 base and J 2 bases, with 6 bases left between them.

The J gene is TRBJ2-7, the V gene TRBV4-1, with 7 bases aligning to TRBD1. Losses at the gene ends were 6 bases for V and 4 bases for J; bases not matched to a gene: 12. Germline CDR1 reads MGHRA; CDR2 reads YSYEKL. CDR3 length: 15 residues. The CDR3 spells CASSPNRDRKYEQYF. CDR3 in DNA: TGCGCCAGCAGTCCGAATCGGGACAGAAAATACGAGCAGTACTTC.

The V and J genes are TRBV2 and TRBJ2-1, with a possible D match to TRBD1 (5 bases). The CDR3 is 16 amino acids. Germline V gene sequence: CDR1 SNHLY, CDR2 FYNNEI. V lost 4 bases to trimming and J lost 3 bases, with 16 bases between them. The CDR3 nucleotides read TGTGCCAGCAGTGGCCTAGAGGAAGGGGTCTACAATGAGCAGTTCTTC. It specifies CASSGLEEGVYNEQFF.

This clonotype was counted between two and nine times. CDR3 amino acids: CASSSTGADTQYF. DNA of the CDR3: TGTGCCAGCAGTTCCACAGGGGCAGATACGCAGTATTTT. J is TRBJ2-3 and V is TRBV6-5; 7 positions match TRBD1. Germline-derived CDR1 and CDR2 are MNHEY and SVGAGI. V was clipped by 4 bases and J by 4 bases; unmatched bases: 2. This CDR3 is 13 amino acids long.

The rearrangement joins TRBV6-5 to TRBJ1-1; the match to TRBD1 covers 7 bases. Germline V gives CDR1 MNHEY, CDR2 SVGAGI. The CDR3 runs to 14 residues. Trimming removed 6 bases from V and 1 base from J; junction bases left unmatched: 5. Written as DNA, the CDR3 is TGTGCCAGCAGGCGGGGGACAGCGAACACTGAAGCTTTCTTT. Translation gives CASRRGTANTEAFF.

This CDR3 is CASSLVQGAAIMNTEAFF. CDR3 DNA sequence: TGTGCCAGCAGCTTAGTTCAGGGGGCGGCCATCATGAACACTGAAGCTTTCTTT. The gene calls are TRBV11-3 and TRBJ1-1; TRBD1 aligns across 8 bases. CDR1 and CDR2 from the germline V gene are SGHNT and YENEEA. The CDR3 totals 18 residues. With 1 base clipped from V and 0 bases from J, the junction kept 10 bases outside the gene matches.

This clonotype was recorded a few times. This chain links TRBV20-1 with TRBJ2-7, with TRBD1 identical over 9 bases. There are 14 residues in the CDR3. Looked up from germline, CDR1 is DFQATT and CDR2 is SNEGSKA (reference sequence). Trimming removed 0 bases from V and 4 bases from J; junction bases left unmatched: 4. This CDR3 is CSARDLTGGYEQYF. In DNA form, the CDR3 reads TGCAGTGCTAGAGACCTGACAGGGGGGTACGAGCAGTACTTC.

Comments on this clonotype: One end of the junction is discordant with germline, which a read error may explain. This chain links TRBV12-3 or TRBV12-4 with TRBJ2-7; tentatively, D is TRBD1 (5 bases). The CDR3 runs to 13 residues. This CDR3 reads CASSLGRVYAQYF. CDR3 bases: TGTGCCAGCAGTTTGGGCAGGGTCTACGCGCAGTACTTC.

The chain uses TRBV12-3 or TRBV12-4 and TRBJ1-4; D ambiguous. CDR3 size: 15 residues. V was trimmed by 2 bases and J by 0 bases, leaving 7 bases between them. CDR3 nucleotide sequence: TGTGCCAGCAGTTTACGGCAGCCAACTAATGAAAAACTGTTTTTT. This translates into CASSLRQPTNEKLFF.

The chain is built from TRBV4-1 and TRBJ2-7; 8 bases fit TRBD1. Losses at the gene ends were 4 bases for V and 0 bases for J; bases not matched to a gene: 8. The CDR3 has 16 residues. Germline V lookup: CDR1 MGHRA, CDR2 YSYEKL. CDR3 region: CASSPGRDRGSYEQYF. CDR3 DNA: TGCGCCAGCAGCCCCGGACGAGACAGGGGCTCCTACGAGCAGTACTTC.

The chain uses TRBV12-3 or TRBV12-4 and TRBJ1-2; D unresolved. The V end lost 2 bases, the J end lost 8 bases, and 9 bases lay between the germline ends. The CDR3 covers 12 residues. The CDR3 DNA sequence: TGTGCCAGCAGTTTAAGCTTGCAGGGCTACACCTTC. Protein sequence: CASSLSLQGYTF.

There are a few counts of this clonotype. The rearrangement joins TRBV4-2 to TRBJ1-5; 8 bases agree with TRBD1. The V gene's germline CDR1 is LGHNA and CDR2 YNFKEQ. This CDR3 contains 16 residues. Trimming cost V 1 base and J 6 bases; bases outside gene matches: 8. The CDR3 coding sequence is TGTGCCAGCAGCCAAGTTAGTCAGGGGGCCGGTCAGCCCCAGCATTTT. Translating gives CASSQVSQGAGQPQHF.

This chain connects TRBV6-6 to TRBJ2-7, with 7 bases identical to TRBD1. Germline V gene data show CDR1 as MNHNY and CDR2 as SVGAGI (reference sequence). V lost 7 bases and J lost 0; bases outside the gene matches: 9. The CDR3 sequence is 15 residues long. The CDR3: CASTPGQSISYEQYF. In DNA, the CDR3 is TGTGCCAGCACTCCGGGACAGTCGATCTCCTACGAGCAGTACTTC.

The chain links TRBV5-1 to TRBJ2-1; 9 bases are a match to TRBD2. Germline assignment: CDR1 SGHRS and CDR2 YFSETQ. The CDR3 is 16 amino acids. The V gene end was trimmed by 0 bases and the J gene end by 4 bases; junction bases not matched to a gene: 5. For the CDR3, the DNA is TGCGCCAGCAGCTTGGCCAAGACTAGCGGTTACAATGAGCAGTTCTTC. Protein: CASSLAKTSGYNEQFF.

The CDR3 is CSVGGATGPNPYEQYF. The CDR3 nucleotides are TGCAGCGTTGGGGGAGCCACCGGGCCTAATCCCTACGAGCAGTACTTC. V and J are TRBV29-1 and TRBJ2-7; D is perhaps TRBD2 (5 bases). CDR1 is SQVTM, CDR2 ANQGSEA, per germline. Trimming stripped 4 bases from V and 2 bases from J, with 21 bases between. The CDR3 totals 16 residues.

The chain is built from TRBV5-1 and TRBJ2-1; D not certain. V was cut by 0 bases and J by 5 bases, with 9 bases left in between. The CDR3 contains 14 residues. Germline-derived CDR1 and CDR2 are SGHRS and YFSETQ. The CDR3 region is CASSLDSGNNEQFF. The CDR3 region has the DNA TGCGCCAGCAGCTTGGATAGTGGAAACAATGAGCAGTTCTTC.

This clonotype was observed a handful of times. The V gene is TRBV10-3, the J gene TRBJ1-2, with 7 nucleotides matching TRBD1. The CDR3 is 13 residues long. Germline assignment: CDR1 ENHRY and CDR2 SYGVKD. V lost 3 bases, J lost 2 bases, and 0 bases stayed unmatched. The CDR3 here is CAISEQGNYGYTF. CDR3 DNA: TGTGCCATCAGTGAACAGGGGAACTATGGCTACACCTTC.

The V and J genes are TRBV20-1 and TRBJ2-7; TRBD1 agrees at 8 bases. The CDR3 is 15 residues long. Germline trimming cut 6 bases from V and 0 bases from J; bases unmatched to any gene: 10. The germline gives CDR1 DFQATT, CDR2 SNEGSKA (reference sequence). This CDR3 reads CSAKARQGNSYEQYF. The DNA of the CDR3 is TGCAGTGCCAAAGCCCGACAGGGGAACTCCTACGAGCAGTACTTC.

This rearrangement joins TRBV20-1 to TRBJ2-7; TRBD1 matches 7 bases. The V segment lost 3 bases and the J segment 2 bases; nucleotides outside the gene matches: 7. There are 14 residues in the CDR3. CDR1 is DFQATT and CDR2 is SNEGSKA in the germline V gene (reference sequence). Written as DNA, the CDR3 is TGCAGTGCTAGCTCCAACAGGGGCACCTACGAGCAGTACTTC. It translates to CSASSNRGTYEQYF.